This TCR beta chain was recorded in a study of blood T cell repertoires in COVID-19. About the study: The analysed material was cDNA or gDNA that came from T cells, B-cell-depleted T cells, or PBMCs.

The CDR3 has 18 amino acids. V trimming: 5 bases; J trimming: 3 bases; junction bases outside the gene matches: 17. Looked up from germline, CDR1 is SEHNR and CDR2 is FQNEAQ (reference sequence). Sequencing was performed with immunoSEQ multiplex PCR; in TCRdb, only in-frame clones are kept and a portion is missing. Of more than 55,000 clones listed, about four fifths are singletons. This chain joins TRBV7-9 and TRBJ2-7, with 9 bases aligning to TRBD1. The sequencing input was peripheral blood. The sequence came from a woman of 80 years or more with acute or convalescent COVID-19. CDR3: CASSPAVVGTGTVYEQYF. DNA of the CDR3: TGTGCCAGCAGCCCCGCCGTAGTTGGGACAGGGACTGTCTACGAGCAGTACTTC.